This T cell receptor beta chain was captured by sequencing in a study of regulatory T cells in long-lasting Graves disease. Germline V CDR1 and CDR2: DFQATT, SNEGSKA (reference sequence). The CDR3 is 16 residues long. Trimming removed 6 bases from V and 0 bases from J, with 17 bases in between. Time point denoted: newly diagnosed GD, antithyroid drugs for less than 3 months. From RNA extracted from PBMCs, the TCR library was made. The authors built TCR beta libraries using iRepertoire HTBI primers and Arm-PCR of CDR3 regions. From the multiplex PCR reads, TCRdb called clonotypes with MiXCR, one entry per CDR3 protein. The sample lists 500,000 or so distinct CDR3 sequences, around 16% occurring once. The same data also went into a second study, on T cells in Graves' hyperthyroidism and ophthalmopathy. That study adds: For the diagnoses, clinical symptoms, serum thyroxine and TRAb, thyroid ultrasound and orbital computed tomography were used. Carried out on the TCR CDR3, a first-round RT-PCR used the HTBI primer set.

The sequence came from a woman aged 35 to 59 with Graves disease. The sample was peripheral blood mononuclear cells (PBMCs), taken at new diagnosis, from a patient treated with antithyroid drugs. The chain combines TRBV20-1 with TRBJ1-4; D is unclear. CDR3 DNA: TGCAGTGCCAGAAGTGCAGCCGCCGCAACTAATGAAAAACTGTTTTTT. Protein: CSARSAAAATNEKLFF.